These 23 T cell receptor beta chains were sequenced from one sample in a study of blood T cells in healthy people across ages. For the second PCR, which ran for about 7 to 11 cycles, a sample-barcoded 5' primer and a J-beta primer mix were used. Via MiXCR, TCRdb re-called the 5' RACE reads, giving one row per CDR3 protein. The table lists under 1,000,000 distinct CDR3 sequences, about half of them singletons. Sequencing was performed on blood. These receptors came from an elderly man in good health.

CDR3 sequence (DNA): TGTGCCAGCAGCCCTCGGGCCTACCAAGAGACCCAGTACTTC. Translating it yields CASSPRAYQETQYF. The chain links TRBV9 to TRBJ2-5; D is ambiguous. Germline CDR1 SGDLS, CDR2 YYNGEE. The V gene lost 4 bases and the J gene lost 0 bases, with 10 bases spanning the gap. The CDR3 totals 14 residues.

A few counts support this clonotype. The CDR3 nucleotides read TGTGCCAGCAGCTTAGTGTTGACAGGGGGGTACGATACGCAGTATTTT. It codes for CASSLVLTGGYDTQYF. The chain links TRBV7-8 to TRBJ2-3; 9 bases match TRBD1. This CDR3 is 16 amino acids long. Trimming at V came to 1 base and at J to 6 bases, leaving 8 bases not matched to a gene. The germline CDR1 and CDR2 sequences are SGHVS and FQNEAQ. The whole variable domain, filled in from reference TRBV7-8 and TRBJ2-3, reads GAGVSQSPRYKVAKRGQDVALRCDPISGHVSLFWYQQALGQGPEFLTYFQNEAQLDKSGLPSDRFFAERPEGSVSTLKIQRTQQEDSAVYLCASSLVLTGGYDTQYFGPGTRLTVL.

The CDR3 is CASSRAGGRETQYF. The DNA of the CDR3 is TGTGCCAGCAGTAGGGCAGGGGGGAGAGAGACCCAGTACTTC. This chain uses TRBV28 with TRBJ2-5, with D possibly matching TRBD1 (7 bases). CDR1 and CDR2 (germline): MDHEN, SYDVKM. V was pared by 5 bases and J by 4 bases, with 14 bases between. CDR3 size: 14 residues.

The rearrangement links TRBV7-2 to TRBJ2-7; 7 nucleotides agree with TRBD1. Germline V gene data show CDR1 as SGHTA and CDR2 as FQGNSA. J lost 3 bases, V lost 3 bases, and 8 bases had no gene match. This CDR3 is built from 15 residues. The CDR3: CASSFVSGQYYEQYF. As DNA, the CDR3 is TGTGCCAGCAGCTTCGTTTCGGGACAGTACTACGAGCAGTACTTC.

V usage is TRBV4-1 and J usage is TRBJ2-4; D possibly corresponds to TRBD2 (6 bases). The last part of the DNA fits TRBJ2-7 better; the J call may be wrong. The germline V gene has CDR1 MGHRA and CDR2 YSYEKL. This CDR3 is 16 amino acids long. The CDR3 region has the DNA TGCGCCAGCAGCCAAGATAGGGCGGGACCATCCTACGAGCAGTACTTC. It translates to CASSQDRAGPSYEQYF.

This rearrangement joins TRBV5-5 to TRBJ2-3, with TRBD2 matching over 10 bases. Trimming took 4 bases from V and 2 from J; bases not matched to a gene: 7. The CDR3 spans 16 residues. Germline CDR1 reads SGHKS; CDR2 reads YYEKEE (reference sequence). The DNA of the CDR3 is TGTGCCAGCAGCCCTACCGGGACTAGCGACACAGATACGCAGTATTTT. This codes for CASSPTGTSDTDTQYF.

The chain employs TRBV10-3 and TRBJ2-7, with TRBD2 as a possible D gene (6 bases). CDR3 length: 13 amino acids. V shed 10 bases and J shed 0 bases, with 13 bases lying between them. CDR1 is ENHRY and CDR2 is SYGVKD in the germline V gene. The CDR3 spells CATMDYSSYEQYF. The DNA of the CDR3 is TGTGCCACCATGGACTACAGCTCCTACGAGCAGTACTTC.

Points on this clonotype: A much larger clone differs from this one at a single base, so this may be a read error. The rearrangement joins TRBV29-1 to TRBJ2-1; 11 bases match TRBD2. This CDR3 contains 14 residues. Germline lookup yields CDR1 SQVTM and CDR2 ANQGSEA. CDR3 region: CSVDETSGKNGQFF. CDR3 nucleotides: TGCAGCGTTGATGAGACTAGCGGGAAAAATGGGCAGTTCTTC.

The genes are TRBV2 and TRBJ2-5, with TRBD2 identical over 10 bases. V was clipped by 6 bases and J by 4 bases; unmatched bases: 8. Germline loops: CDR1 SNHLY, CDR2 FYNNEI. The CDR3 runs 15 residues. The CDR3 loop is CASRARTSGRETQYF. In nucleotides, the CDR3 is TGTGCCAGCAGGGCTCGGACTAGCGGCAGAGAGACCCAGTACTTC.

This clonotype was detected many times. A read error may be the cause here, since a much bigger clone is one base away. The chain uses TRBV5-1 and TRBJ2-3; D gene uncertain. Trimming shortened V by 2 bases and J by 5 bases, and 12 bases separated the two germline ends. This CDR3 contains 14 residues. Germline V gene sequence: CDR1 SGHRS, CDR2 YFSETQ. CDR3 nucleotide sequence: TGCGCCAGCAGCTTAGGTTCGGTTGGAGATACGCAGTATTTT. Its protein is CASSLGSVGDTQYF.

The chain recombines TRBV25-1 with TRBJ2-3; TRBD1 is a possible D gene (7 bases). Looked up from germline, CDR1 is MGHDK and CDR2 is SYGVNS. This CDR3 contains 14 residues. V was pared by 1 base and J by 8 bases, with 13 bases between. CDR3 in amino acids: CASSEFRGVGTQYF. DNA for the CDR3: TGTGCCAGCAGTGAATTCAGGGGGGTGGGTACGCAGTATTTT.

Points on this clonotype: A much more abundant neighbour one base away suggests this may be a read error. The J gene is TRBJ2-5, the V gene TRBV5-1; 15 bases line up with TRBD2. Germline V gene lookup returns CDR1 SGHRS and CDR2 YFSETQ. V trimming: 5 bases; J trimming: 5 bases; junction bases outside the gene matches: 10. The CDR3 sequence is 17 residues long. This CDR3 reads CASRPGLAGGPGETQYF. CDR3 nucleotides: TGCGCCAGCAGACCCGGACTAGCGGGAGGGCCTGGGGAGACCCAGTACTTC.

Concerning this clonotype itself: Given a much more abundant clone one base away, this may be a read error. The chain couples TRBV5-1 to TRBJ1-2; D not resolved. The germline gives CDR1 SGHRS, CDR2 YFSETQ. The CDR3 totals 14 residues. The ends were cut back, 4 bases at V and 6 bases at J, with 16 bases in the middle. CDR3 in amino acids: CASSKDREIDGYTF. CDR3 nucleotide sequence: TGCGCCAGCAGCAAGGATCGGGAAATCGATGGCTACACCTTC.

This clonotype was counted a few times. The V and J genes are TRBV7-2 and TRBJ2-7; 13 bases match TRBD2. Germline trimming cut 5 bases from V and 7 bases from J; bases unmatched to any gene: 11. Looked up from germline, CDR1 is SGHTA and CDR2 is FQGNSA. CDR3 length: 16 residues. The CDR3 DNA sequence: TGTGCCAGCAGCATTGGACTAGCGGGAGCTTATAATGAGCAGTACTTC. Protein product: CASSIGLAGAYNEQYF.

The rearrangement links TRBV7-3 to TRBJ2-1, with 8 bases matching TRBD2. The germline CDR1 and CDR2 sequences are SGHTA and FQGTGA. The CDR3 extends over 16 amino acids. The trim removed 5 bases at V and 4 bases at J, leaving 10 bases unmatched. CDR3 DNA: TGTGCCAGCAGCCCCGAGGGGGGCGGGGGGTACAATGAGCAGTTCTTC. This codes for CASSPEGGGGYNEQFF.

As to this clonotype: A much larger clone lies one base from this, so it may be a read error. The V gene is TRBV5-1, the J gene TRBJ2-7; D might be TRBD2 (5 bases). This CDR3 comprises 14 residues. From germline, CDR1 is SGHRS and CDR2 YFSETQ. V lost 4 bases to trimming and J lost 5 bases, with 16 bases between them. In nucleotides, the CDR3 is TGCGCCAGCAGCGTAAGGCTAGCAGGCGACGAGCAGTACTTC. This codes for CASSVRLAGDEQYF.

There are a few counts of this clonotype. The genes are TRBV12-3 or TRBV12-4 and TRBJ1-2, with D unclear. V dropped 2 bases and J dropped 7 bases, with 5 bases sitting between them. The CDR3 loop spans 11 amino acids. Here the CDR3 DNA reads TGTGCCAGCAGTTTACTGGGTGGCTACACCTTC. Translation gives CASSLLGGYTF.

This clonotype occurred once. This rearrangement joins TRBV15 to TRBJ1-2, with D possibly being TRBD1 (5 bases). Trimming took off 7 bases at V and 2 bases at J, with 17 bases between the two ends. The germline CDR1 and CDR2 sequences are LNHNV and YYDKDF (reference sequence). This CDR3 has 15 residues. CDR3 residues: CATTLGRTPNYGYTF. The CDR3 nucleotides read TGTGCCACCACTCTCGGACGGACACCGAACTATGGCTACACCTTC.

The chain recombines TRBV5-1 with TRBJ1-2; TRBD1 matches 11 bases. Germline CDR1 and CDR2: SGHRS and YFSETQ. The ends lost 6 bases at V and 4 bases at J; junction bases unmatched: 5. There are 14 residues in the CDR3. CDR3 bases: TGCGCCAGCAACCCCGGGACAGGGGGCTATGGCTACACCTTC. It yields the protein CASNPGTGGYGYTF.

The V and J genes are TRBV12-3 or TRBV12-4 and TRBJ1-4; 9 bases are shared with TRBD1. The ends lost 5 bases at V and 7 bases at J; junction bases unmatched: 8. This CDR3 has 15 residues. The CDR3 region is CASSPEDRGSEKLFF. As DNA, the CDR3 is TGTGCCAGCAGTCCGGAGGACAGGGGTAGTGAAAAACTGTTTTTT.

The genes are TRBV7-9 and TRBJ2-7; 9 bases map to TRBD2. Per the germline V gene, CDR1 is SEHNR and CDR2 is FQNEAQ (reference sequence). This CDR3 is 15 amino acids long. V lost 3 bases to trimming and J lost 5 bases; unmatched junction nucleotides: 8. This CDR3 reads CASSFRASGKHEQYF. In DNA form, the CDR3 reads TGTGCCAGCAGCTTTAGGGCTAGCGGGAAACACGAGCAGTACTTC.

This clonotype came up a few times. CDR3 nucleotides: TGCAGTGCTATAGGAGGAGGGAGGCTCTCCTACAATGAGCAGTTCTTC. Protein product: CSAIGGGRLSYNEQFF. The rearrangement uses TRBV20-1 and TRBJ2-1; a weak D match, TRBD2 (6 bases). The CDR3 covers 16 residues. Germline assignment: CDR1 DFQATT and CDR2 SNEGSKA (reference sequence). V shed 4 bases and J shed 0 bases, with 16 bases lying between them.

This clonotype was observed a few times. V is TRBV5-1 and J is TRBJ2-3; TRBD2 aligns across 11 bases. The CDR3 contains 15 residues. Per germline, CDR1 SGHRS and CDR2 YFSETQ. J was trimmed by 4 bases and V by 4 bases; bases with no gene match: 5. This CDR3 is CASSTRTSGSDTQYF. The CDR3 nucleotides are TGCGCCAGCAGCACACGGACTAGCGGGTCAGATACGCAGTATTTT.